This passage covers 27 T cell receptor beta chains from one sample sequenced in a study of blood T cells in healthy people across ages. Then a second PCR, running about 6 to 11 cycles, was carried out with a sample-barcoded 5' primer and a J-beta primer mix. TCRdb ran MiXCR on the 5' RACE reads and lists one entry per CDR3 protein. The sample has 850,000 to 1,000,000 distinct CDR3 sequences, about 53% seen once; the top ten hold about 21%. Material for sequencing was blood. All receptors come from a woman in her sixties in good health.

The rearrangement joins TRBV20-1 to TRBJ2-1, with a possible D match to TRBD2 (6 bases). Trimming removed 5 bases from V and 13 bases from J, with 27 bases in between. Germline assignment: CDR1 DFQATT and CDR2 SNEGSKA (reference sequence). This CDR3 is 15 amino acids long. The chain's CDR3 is CSADTGLLGGETQFF. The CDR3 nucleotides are TGCAGTGCTGATACGGGACTTTTGGGCGGAGAGACCCAGTTCTTC.

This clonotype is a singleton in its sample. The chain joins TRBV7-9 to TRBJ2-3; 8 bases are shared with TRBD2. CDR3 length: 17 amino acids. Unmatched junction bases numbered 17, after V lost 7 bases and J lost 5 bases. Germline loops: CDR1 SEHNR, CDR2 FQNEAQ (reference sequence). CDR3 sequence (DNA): TGTGCCAGCACCCCCCGGAAGCGGGAGATCGGGGGAGATACGCAGTATTTT. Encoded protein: CASTPRKREIGGDTQYF.

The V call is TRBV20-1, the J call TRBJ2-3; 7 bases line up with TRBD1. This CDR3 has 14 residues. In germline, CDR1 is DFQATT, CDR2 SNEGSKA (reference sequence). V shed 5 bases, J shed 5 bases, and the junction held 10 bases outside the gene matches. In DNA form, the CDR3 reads TGCAGTGCTCCCCGGACAGGAATAGAAGATACGCAGTATTTT. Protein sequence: CSAPRTGIEDTQYF.

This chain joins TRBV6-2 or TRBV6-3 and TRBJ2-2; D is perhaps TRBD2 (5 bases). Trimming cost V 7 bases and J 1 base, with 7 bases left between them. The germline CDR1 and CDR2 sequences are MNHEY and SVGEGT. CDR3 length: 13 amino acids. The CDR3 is CASNRENTGELFF. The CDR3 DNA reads TGTGCCAGCAATCGGGAGAACACCGGGGAGCTGTTTTTT.

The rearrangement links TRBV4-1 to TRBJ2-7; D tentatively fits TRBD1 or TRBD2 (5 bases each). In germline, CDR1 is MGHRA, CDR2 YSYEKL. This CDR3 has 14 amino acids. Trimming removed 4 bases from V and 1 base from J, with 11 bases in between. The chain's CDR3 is CASSPRDGSYEQYF. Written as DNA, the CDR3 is TGCGCCAGCAGCCCTCGGGACGGATCCTACGAGCAGTACTTC.

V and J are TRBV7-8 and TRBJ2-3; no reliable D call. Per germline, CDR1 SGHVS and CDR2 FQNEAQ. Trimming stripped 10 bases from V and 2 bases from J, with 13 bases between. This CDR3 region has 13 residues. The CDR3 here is CAKETTDTDTQYF. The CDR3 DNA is TGTGCCAAGGAAACTACTGACACAGATACGCAGTATTTT.

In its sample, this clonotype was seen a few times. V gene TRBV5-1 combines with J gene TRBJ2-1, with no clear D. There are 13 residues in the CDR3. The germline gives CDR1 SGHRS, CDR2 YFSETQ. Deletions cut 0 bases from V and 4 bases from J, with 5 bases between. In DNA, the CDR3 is TGCGCCAGCAGCTTGGACACTTACAATGAGCAGTTCTTC. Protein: CASSLDTYNEQFF.

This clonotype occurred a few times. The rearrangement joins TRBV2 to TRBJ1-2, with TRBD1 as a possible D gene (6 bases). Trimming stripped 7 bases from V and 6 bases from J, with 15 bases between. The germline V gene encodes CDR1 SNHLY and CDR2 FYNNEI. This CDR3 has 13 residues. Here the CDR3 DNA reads TGTGCCAGCAACGGGGACATCATAGATGGCTACACCTTC. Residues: CASNGDIIDGYTF.

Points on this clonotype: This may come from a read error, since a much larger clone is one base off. CDR3 bases: TGTGCCAGCAGCCTCGGGACAGGGGACGTCTATGGCTACACCTTC. Translated: CASSLGTGDVYGYTF. The rearrangement joins TRBV12-3 or TRBV12-4 to TRBJ1-2; 10 bases are shared with TRBD1. V trimming: 6 bases; J trimming: 4 bases; junction bases outside the gene matches: 8. The CDR3 consists of 15 residues.

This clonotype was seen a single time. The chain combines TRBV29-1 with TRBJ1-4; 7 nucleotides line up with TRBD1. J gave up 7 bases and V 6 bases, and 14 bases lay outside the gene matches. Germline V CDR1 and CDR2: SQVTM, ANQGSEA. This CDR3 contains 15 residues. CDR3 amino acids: CSVGLGDSLGEKLFF. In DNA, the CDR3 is TGCAGCGTGGGCCTGGGGGACAGCCTAGGTGAAAAACTGTTTTTT.

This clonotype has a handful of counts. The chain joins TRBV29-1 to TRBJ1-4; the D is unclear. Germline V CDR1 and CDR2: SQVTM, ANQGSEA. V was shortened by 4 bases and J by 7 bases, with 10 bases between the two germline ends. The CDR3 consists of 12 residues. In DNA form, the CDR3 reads TGCAGCGTTGTGGCGTACGGTGAAAAACTGTTTTTT. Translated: CSVVAYGEKLFF.

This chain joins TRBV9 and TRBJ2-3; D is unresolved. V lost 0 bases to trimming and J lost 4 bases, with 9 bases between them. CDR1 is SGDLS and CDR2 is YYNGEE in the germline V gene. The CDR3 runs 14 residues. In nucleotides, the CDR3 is TGTGCCAGCAGCGTAGGCGCCCTTCCAGATACGCAGTATTTT. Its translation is CASSVGALPDTQYF.

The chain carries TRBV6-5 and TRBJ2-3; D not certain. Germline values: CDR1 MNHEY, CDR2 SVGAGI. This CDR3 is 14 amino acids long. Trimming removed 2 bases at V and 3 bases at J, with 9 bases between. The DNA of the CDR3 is TGTGCCAGCAGTTACCCTGGGGTAACAGATACGCAGTATTTT. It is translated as CASSYPGVTDTQYF.

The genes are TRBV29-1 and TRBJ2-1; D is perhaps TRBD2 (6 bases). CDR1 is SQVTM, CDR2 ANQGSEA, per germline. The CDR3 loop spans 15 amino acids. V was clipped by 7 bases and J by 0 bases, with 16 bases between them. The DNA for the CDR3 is TGCAGCGCACGCGGGGCTGAGAGCTCCTACAATGAGCAGTTCTTC. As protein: CSARGAESSYNEQFF.

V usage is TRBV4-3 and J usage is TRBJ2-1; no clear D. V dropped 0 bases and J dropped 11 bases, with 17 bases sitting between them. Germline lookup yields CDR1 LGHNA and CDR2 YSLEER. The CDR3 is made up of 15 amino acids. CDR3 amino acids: CASSQDSIPVVKQFF. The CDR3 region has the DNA TGCGCCAGCAGCCAAGATTCAATCCCCGTCGTGAAGCAGTTCTTC.

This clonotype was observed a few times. CDR3 protein: CSAISGGYTDTQYF. As DNA, the CDR3 is TGCAGTGCTATTAGCGGGGGGTACACAGATACGCAGTATTTT. The rearrangement links TRBV20-1 to TRBJ2-3; 10 nucleotides agree with TRBD2. Germline loops: CDR1 DFQATT, CDR2 SNEGSKA (reference sequence). Germline trimming cut 4 bases from V and 2 bases from J; bases unmatched to any gene: 3. The CDR3 consists of 14 residues.

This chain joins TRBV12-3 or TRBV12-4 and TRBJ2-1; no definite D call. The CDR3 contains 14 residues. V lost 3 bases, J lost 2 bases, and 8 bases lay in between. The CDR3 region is CASSLSFPYNEQFF. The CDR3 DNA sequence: TGTGCCAGCAGTTTGAGTTTTCCCTACAATGAGCAGTTCTTC.

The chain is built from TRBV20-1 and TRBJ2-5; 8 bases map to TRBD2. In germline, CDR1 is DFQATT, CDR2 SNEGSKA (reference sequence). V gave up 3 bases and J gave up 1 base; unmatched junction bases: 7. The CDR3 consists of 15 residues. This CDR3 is CSASIAGRSQETQYF. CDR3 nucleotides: TGCAGTGCTAGCATAGCGGGGAGATCCCAAGAGACCCAGTACTTC.

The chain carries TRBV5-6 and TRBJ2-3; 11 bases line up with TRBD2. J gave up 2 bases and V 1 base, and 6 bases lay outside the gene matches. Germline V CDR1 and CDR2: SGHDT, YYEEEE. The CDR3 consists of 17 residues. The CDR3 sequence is CASSLPRLAGFTDTQYF. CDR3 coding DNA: TGTGCCAGCAGCTTGCCCAGACTAGCGGGATTCACAGATACGCAGTATTTT.

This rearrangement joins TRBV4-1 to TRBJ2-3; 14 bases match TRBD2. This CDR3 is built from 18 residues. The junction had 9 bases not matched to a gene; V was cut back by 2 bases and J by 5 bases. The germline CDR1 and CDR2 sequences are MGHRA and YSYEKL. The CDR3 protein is CASSQKVGLAGELDTQYF. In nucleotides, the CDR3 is TGCGCCAGCAGCCAAAAAGTGGGACTAGCGGGAGAACTAGATACGCAGTATTTT.

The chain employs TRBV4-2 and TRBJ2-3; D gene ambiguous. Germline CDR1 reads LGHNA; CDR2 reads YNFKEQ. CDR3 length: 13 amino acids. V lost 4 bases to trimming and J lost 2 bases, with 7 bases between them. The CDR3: CASSRSDTDTQYF. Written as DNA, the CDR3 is TGTGCCAGCAGCCGCTCGGACACAGATACGCAGTATTTT.

CDR3 protein: CASSSGLAPYLRETQYF. As DNA, the CDR3 is TGTGCCAGCAGCTCAGGACTAGCACCATACTTGAGAGAGACCCAGTACTTC. This chain connects TRBV7-2 to TRBJ2-5, with TRBD2 identical over 8 bases. The germline CDR1 and CDR2 sequences are SGHTA and FQGNSA. This CDR3 spans 17 amino acids. V gave up 4 bases and J gave up 4 bases; unmatched junction bases: 14.

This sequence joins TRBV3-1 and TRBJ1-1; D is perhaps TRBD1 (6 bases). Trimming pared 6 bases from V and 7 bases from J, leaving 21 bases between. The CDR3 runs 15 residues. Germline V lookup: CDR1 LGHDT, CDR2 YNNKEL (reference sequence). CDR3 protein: CASRSYNRDYGEAFF. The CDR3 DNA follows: TGTGCCAGCAGGAGCTATAACAGGGACTACGGTGAAGCTTTCTTT.

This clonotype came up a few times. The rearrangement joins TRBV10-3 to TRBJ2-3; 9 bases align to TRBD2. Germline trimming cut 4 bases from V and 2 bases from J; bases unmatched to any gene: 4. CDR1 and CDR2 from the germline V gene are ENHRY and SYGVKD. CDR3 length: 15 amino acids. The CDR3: CAISVASGDTDTQYF. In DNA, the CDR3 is TGTGCCATCAGTGTGGCTAGCGGGGACACAGATACGCAGTATTTT.

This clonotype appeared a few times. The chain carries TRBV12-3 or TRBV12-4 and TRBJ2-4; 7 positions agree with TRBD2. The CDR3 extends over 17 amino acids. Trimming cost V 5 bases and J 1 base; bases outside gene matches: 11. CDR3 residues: CASSSRLEGGAKNIQYF. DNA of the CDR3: TGTGCCAGCAGTAGCCGCCTTGAGGGAGGGGCCAAAAACATTCAGTACTTC.

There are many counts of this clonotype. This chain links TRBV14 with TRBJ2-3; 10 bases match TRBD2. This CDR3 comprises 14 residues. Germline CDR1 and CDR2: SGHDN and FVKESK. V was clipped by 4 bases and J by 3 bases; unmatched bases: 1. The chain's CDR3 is CASSPGLATDTQYF. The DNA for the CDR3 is TGTGCCAGCAGCCCGGGACTAGCGACAGATACGCAGTATTTT.

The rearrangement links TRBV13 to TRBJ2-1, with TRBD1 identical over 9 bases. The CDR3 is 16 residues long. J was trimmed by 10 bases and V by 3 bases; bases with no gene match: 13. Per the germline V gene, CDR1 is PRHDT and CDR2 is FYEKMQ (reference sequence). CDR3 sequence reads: CASSFPTGGTAREQFF. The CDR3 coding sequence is TGTGCCAGCAGCTTCCCCACAGGGGGCACCGCCAGGGAGCAGTTCTTC.